This T cell receptor (beta chain) is drawn from a study of OX40 agonist ivuxolimab in advanced cancers. Data came from immunoSEQ multiplex PCR; TCRdb stores just in-frame clones and leaves some out. Among 60,000 to 80,000 clones listed, about 79% were seen once. This CDR3 region has 16 residues. Germline CDR1 SGHRS, CDR2 YFSETQ. V was clipped by 2 bases and J by 0 bases, with 12 bases between them. The J gene is TRBJ1-3, the V gene TRBV5-1; D possibly corresponds to TRBD1 (6 bases). The clonotype originates from an adult with an advanced solid tumor such as melanoma, head and neck, liver or kidney cancer. The specimen was CD4+ or CD8+ T cells sorted from blood, collected in a trial of the OX40 agonist ivuxolimab. This CDR3 is CASSFGRTVSGNTIYF. CDR3 sequence (DNA): TGCGCCAGCAGCTTCGGACGGACAGTCTCTGGAAACACCATATATTTT.